This T cell receptor (beta chain) was retrieved from a study of T cell changes during pregnancy in multiple sclerosis. The table came from immunoSEQ multiplex PCR; TCRdb's copy has only in-frame clones and leaves some out. The data show about 38,000 clones, with 90% seen just once and about 0.57% held by the top ten. Germline loops: CDR1 MNHEY, CDR2 SVGAGI. The CDR3 is made up of 14 amino acids. V gave up 8 bases and J gave up 3 bases; unmatched junction bases: 7. The sample was CD4+ T cells from peripheral blood mononuclear cells, taken in the second trimester of pregnancy. The sequence was obtained from a female donor with multiple sclerosis, enrolled in a pregnancy study. The chain is built from TRBV6-5 and TRBJ1-1, with 9 bases aligning to TRBD1. CDR3 sequence reads: CASSPGQGDTEAFF. In nucleotides, the CDR3 is TGTGCCAGCTCGCCGGGACAGGGCGACACTGAAGCTTTCTTT.